These 10 T cell receptor beta chains came from one sample sequenced in a study of blood T cell repertoires in COVID-19 (dated by TCRdb to about 2020). Receptor libraries were prepared by the immunoSEQ multiplex PCR assay. In its TCRdb copy, this immuneACCESS table keeps in-frame sequences only and misses some clones. Where compared with another copy, unresolved V genes explain less than half of these, and the others have no known cause. The sample table records about 350,000 clones; around 91% of these occur just once. Of the sample, around 3.5% falls within the top ten clones. Sequenced input: peripheral blood. The receptors originated from a woman between 18 and 29 years old who had recovered from COVID-19.

The CDR3 DNA is TGCGCCAGCAGCTTGATGCGGGGGCCGGGTGAAAAACTGTTTTTT. Protein sequence: CASSLMRGPGEKLFF. The V call is TRBV5-1, the J call TRBJ1-4; D perhaps matches TRBD1 (6 bases). V lost 1 base and J 7 bases, leaving 14 bases between the germline ends. The germline V gene has CDR1 SGHRS and CDR2 YFSETQ. This CDR3 is built from 15 residues.

The V gene is TRBV7-9, the J gene TRBJ1-5; D may be TRBD1 (5 bases). The CDR3 totals 15 residues. Germline V gene data show CDR1 as SEHNR and CDR2 as FQNEAQ (reference sequence). V dropped 6 bases and J dropped 2 bases, with 14 bases sitting between them. This CDR3 is CASRWGDGRNQPQHF. For the CDR3, the DNA is TGTGCCAGCAGGTGGGGGGACGGTCGCAATCAGCCCCAGCATTTT.

The V gene is TRBV7-9, the J gene TRBJ2-2, with unresolved D. This CDR3 contains 15 residues. V lost 1 base and J 3 bases, leaving 9 bases between the germline ends. CDR1 SEHNR and CDR2 FQNEAQ come from the germline V gene (reference sequence). CDR3 DNA: TGTGCCAGCAGCTTAGGTGCCGGTTACACCGGGGAGCTGTTTTTT. Translating it yields CASSLGAGYTGELFF.

This clone was detected only once. This chain links TRBV29-1 with TRBJ1-1; possibly TRBD1 for D (5 bases). Trimming took 7 bases from V and 0 from J, leaving 12 bases between them. There are 13 residues in the CDR3. Per germline, CDR1 SQVTM and CDR2 ANQGSEA. The DNA of the CDR3 is TGCAGCGGGTACAGGAGTATGAACACTGAAGCTTTCTTT. Amino acid sequence: CSGYRSMNTEAFF.

The chain uses TRBV7-9 and TRBJ1-1; 9 nucleotides agree with TRBD1. Germline values: CDR1 SEHNR, CDR2 FQNEAQ (reference sequence). V lost 1 base to trimming and J lost 7 bases; unmatched junction nucleotides: 1. This CDR3 is built from 13 residues. As DNA, the CDR3 is TGTGCCAGCAGCTTAGGGGACAGGGATGAAGCTTTCTTT. Amino acid sequence: CASSLGDRDEAFF.

The chain uses TRBV11-2 and TRBJ2-1, with 12 bases aligning to TRBD2. CDR3 length: 16 residues. V dropped 4 bases and J dropped 4; count of bases not matched to a gene: 5. Germline CDR1 reads SGHAT; CDR2 reads FQNNGV. The CDR3 loop is CASSSPGTSGYNEQFF. The CDR3 DNA reads TGTGCCAGCAGCTCCCCGGGGACTAGCGGGTACAATGAGCAGTTCTTC.

CDR3 nucleotide sequence: TGTGCCAGCAGTCAAGAAGGGGCAGCGGAAAAACTGTTTTTT. Its translation: CASSQEGAAEKLFF. The chain uses TRBV27 and TRBJ1-4, with TRBD1 as a possible D gene (5 bases). The V gene's germline CDR1 is MNHEY and CDR2 SMNVEV (reference sequence). There are 14 residues in the CDR3. The germline V and J ends were trimmed by 5 bases and 8 bases, with 15 bases remaining between them.

The chain combines TRBV30 with TRBJ2-3; the match to TRBD2 covers 8 bases. From germline, CDR1 is GTSNPN and CDR2 SVGIG (reference sequence). The CDR3 loop spans 16 amino acids. After removal of 0 bases from V and 2 bases from J, the junction contained 7 bases not matched to a gene. The CDR3 sequence: CAWSVPSGLDTDTQYF. CDR3 nucleotide sequence: TGTGCCTGGAGTGTACCGTCGGGACTAGACACAGATACGCAGTATTTT.

This chain joins TRBV6-5 and TRBJ2-1; maybe TRBD2 (6 bases). The CDR3 length is 13 residues. Germline V gene data show CDR1 as MNHEY and CDR2 as SVGAGI. Between the trimmed V and J ends, which lost 4 bases and 7 bases, there was a span of 11 bases. Here the CDR3 DNA reads TGTGCCAGCAGTTCCCTCGCGGGGAATGAGCAGTTCTTC. Its protein is CASSSLAGNEQFF.

The chain carries TRBV29-1 and TRBJ1-2; D not certain. Trimming removed 5 bases at V and 4 bases at J, with 14 bases between. Germline V gene data show CDR1 as SQVTM and CDR2 as ANQGSEA. The length of the CDR3 is 13 residues. CDR3 sequence: CSVWAVNPYGYTF. The CDR3 nucleotides read TGCAGCGTTTGGGCAGTTAACCCCTATGGCTACACCTTC.